Sequencing of this T cell receptor beta chain was carried out in a study of graft-versus-host responses after intestinal transplantation. For the study at large: Multivisceral, liver-intestinal, or isolated intestinal transplants were received by the recipients.

Libraries were prepared by immunoSEQ multiplex PCR; TCRdb keeps only in-frame clonotypes and omits some of them. The table includes 20,000 to 25,000 clones, 40% to 45% detected once. The researchers put 200,000 CFSE-labeled responder cells into plates with 200,000 irradiated, violet-dye-labeled stimulator cells. The CDR3 loop spans 14 amino acids. The ends lost 6 bases at V and 4 bases at J; junction bases unmatched: 8. Germline CDR1 and CDR2: SGHTA and FQGTGA. J is TRBJ2-5 and V is TRBV7-3; TRBD2 aligns across 7 bases. The origin of this receptor is a human patient who received an intestinal transplant. The sequences come from alloreactive CD8+ T cells from a mixed lymphocyte reaction culture, collected before intestinal transplant. Stated subset: CFSE-low proliferating T cells sorted from approximately 6-day pre-transplant mixed lymphocyte reaction (GvH or HvG direction). CDR3 DNA sequence: TGTGCCAGCAGGCCAGGCGGGGGAAGAGAGACCCAGTACTTC. Amino acids: CASRPGGGRETQYF.